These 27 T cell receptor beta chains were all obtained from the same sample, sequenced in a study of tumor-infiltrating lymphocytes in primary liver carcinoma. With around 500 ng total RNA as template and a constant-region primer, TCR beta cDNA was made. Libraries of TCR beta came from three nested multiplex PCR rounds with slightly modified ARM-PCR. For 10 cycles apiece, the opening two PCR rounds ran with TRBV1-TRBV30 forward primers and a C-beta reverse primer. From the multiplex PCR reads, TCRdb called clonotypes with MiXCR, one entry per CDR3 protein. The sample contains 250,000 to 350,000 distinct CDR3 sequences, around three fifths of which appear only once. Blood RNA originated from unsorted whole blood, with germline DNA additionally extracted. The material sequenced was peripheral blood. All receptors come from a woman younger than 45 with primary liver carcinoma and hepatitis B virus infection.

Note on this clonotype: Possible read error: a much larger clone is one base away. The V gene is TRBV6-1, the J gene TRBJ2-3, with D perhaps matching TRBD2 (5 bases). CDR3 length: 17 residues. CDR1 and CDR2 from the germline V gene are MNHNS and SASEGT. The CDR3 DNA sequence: TGTGTCAGCAGTGACTTAGACGGAGGATTTAGCACAGATACGCAGTATTTT. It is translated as CVSSDLDGGFSTDTQYF.

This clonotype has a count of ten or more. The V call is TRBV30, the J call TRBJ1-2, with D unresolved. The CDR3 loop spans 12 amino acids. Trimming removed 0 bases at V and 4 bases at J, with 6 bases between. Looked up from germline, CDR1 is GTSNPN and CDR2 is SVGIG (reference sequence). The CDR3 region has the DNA TGTGCCTGGAGTGTAATGGGCTATGGCTACACCTTC. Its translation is CAWSVMGYGYTF.

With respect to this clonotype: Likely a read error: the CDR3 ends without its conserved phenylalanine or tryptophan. Here the CDR3 reads CASGSGGETQYL. The DNA of the CDR3 is TGTGCTAGTGGTTCAGGGGGAGAGACCCAGTACCTC. This chain links TRBV12-5 with TRBJ2-5; the match to TRBD1 covers 7 bases. The CDR3 has 12 amino acids. V lost 4 bases, J lost 4 bases, and 0 bases stayed unmatched. Germline V lookup: CDR1 LGHNT, CDR2 FRNRAP.

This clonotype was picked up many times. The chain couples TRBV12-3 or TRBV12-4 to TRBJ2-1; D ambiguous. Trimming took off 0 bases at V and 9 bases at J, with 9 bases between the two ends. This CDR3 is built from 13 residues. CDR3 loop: CASSLALYIEQFF. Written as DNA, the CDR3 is TGTGCCAGCAGTTTAGCGTTGTATATTGAGCAGTTCTTC.

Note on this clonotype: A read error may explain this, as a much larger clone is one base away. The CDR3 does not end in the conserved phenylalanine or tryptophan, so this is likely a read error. DNA for the CDR3: TGCGCCAGCAGTCTAACTAGCGGGAGCGGGTATGAGCAGTTCCTC. Translating it yields CASSLTSGSGYEQFL. V usage is TRBV4-1 and J usage is TRBJ2-1; 11 positions agree with TRBD2. This CDR3 is 15 amino acids long. V lost 6 bases and J lost 8; bases outside the gene matches: 9. Germline V gives CDR1 MGHRA, CDR2 YSYEKL.

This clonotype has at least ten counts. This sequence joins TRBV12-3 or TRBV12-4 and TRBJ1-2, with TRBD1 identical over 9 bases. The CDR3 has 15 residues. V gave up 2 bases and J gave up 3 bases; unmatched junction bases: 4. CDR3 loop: CASSLRDRADYGYTF. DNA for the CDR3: TGTGCCAGCAGTTTAAGGGACAGGGCGGACTATGGCTACACCTTC.

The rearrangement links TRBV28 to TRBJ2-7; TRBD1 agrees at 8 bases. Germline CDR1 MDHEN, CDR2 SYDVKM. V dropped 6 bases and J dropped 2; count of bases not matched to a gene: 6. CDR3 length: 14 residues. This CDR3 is CASRDWTGPYEQYF. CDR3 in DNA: TGTGCCAGCAGGGACTGGACAGGGCCCTACGAGCAGTACTTC.

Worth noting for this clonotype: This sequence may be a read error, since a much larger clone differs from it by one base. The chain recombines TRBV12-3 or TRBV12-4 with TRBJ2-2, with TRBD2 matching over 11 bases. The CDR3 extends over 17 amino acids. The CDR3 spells CAGSLYTGTSGTGELFF. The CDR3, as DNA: TGTGCCGGCAGTTTATATACCGGGACTAGCGGAACCGGGGAGCTGTTTTTT.

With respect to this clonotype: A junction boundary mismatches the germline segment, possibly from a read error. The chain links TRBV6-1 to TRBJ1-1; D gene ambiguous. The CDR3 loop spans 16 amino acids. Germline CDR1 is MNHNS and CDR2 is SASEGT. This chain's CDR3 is CANSEMGGTSNTEAFF. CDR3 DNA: TGTGCCAACAGTGAAATGGGCGGCACATCGAACACTGAAGCTTTCTTT.

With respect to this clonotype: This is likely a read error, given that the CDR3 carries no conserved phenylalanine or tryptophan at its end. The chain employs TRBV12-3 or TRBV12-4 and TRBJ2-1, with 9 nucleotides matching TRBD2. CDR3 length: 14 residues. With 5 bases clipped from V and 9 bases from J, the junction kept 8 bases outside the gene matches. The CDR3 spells CASSIEAGGSEQFI. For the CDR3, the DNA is TGTGCCAGCAGTATCGAGGCGGGAGGGAGTGAGCAGTTCATC.

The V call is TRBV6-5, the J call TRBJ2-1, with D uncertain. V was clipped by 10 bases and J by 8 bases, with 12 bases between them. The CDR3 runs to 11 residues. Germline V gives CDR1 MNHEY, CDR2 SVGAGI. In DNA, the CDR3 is TGTGCCACTAAAGGCCTGGATGAGCAGTTCTTC. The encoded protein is CATKGLDEQFF.

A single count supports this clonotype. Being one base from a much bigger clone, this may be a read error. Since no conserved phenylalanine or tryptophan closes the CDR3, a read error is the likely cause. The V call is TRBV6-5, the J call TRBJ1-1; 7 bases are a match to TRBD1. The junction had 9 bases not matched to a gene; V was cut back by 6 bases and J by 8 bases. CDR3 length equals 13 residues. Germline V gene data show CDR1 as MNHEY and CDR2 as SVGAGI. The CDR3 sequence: CASSHRQGREAFY. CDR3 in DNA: TGTGCCAGCAGCCACAGACAGGGCCGGGAAGCTTTCTAT.

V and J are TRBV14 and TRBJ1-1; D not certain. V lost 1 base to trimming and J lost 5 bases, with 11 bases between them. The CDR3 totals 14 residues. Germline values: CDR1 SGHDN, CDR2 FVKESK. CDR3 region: CASSQVPSRTEAFF. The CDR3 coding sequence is TGTGCCAGCAGCCAAGTCCCTAGCAGGACTGAAGCTTTCTTT. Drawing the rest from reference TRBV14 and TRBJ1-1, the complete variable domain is EAGVTQFPSHSVIEKGQTVTLRCDPISGHDNLYWYRRVMGKEIKFLLHFVKESKQDESGMPNNRFLAERTGGTYSTLKVQPAELEDSGVYFCASSQVPSRTEAFFGQGTRLTVV.

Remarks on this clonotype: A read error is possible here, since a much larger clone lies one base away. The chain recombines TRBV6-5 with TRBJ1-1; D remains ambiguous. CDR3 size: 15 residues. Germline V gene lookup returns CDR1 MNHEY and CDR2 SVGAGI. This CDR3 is CAGSYSRIANTEAFF. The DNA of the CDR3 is TGTGCCGGCAGTTACTCGAGGATAGCGAACACTGAAGCTTTCTTT.

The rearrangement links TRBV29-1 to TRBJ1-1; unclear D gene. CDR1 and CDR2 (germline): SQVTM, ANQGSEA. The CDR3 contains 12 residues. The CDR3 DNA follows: TGCACTGTTGTATCAGGAGGTACTGAAGCTTTCTTT. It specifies CTVVSGGTEAFF.

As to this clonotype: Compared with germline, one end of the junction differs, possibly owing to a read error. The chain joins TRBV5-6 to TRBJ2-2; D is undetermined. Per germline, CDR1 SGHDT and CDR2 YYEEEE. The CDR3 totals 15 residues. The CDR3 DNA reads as TGTGCCAGCCGCTTGGCACCCAGAGTCACCGGTGAGCTGTTCTTT. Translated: CASRLAPRVTGELFF.

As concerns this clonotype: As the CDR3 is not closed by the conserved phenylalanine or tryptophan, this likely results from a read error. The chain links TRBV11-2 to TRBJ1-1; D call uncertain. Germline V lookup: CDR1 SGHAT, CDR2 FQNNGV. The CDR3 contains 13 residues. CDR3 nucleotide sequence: TGTGCCAGTAGCTTAGATCCGTACACTGAAGCTTTCTTA. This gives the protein CASSLDPYTEAFL.

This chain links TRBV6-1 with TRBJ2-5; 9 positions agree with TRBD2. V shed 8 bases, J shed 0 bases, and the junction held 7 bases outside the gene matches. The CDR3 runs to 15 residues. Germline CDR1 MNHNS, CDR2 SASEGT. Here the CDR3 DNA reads TGTGCCAGCCGGGGAGGCGGGAGGGACCAAGAGACCCAGTACTTC. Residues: CASRGGGRDQETQYF.

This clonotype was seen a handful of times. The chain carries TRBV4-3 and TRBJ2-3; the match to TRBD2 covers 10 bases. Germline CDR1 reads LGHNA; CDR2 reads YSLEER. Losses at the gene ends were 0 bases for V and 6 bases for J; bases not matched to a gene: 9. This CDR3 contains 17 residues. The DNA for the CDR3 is TGCGCCAGCAGCCAAGATTGGGCTAGCGGGAGATCCGATACGCAGTATTTT. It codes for CASSQDWASGRSDTQYF.

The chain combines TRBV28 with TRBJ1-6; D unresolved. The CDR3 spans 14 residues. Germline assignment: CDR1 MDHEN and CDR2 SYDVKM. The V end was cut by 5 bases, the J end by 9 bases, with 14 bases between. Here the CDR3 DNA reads TGTGCCAGCAGTGGACTATCCGAAGCTTCACCCCTCCACTTT. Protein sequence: CASSGLSEASPLHF.

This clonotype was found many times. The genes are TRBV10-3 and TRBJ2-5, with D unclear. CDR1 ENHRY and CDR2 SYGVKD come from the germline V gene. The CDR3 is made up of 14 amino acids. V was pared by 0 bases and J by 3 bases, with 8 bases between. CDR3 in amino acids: CAISESWLEETQYF. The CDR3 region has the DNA TGTGCCATCAGTGAGTCGTGGCTAGAAGAGACCCAGTACTTC.

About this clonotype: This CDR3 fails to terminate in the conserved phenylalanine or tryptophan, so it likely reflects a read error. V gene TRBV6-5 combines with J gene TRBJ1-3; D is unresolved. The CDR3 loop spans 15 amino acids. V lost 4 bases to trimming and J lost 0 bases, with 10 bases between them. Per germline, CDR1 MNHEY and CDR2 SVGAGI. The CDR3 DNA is TGTGCCAGCAGTTTCGGCACAGACTCTGGAAACACCATATATCTT. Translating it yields CASSFGTDSGNTIYL.

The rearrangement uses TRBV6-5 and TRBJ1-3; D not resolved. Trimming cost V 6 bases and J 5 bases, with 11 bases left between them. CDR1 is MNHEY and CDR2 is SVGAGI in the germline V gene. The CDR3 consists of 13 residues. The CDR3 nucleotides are TGTGCCAGCAGCACTGAACAGAGAAACACCATATATTTT. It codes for CASSTEQRNTIYF.

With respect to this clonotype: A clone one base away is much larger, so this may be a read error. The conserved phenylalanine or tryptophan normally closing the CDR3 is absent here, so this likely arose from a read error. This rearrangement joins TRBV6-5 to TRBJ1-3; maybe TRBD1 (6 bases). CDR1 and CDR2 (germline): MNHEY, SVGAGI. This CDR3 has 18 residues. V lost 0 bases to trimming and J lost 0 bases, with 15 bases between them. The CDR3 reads CASSYSGTLSSSGNTIYS. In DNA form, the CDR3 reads TGTGCCAGCAGTTACTCAGGGACACTGTCGAGCTCTGGAAACACCATATATTCT.

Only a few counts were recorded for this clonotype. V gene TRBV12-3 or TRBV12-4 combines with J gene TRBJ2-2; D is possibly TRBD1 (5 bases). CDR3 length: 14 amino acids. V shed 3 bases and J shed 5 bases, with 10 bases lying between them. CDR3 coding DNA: TGTGCCAGCAGTTTCAGACAGACTACCGGGGAGCTGTTTTTT. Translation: CASSFRQTTGELFF.

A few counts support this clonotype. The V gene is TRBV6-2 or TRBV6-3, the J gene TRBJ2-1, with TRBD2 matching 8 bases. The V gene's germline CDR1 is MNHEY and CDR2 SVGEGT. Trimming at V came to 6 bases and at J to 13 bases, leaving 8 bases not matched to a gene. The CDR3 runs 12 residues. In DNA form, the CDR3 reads TGTGCCAGCAGCCCCGGACTAGCCCGTCAGTTCTTC. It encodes CASSPGLARQFF.

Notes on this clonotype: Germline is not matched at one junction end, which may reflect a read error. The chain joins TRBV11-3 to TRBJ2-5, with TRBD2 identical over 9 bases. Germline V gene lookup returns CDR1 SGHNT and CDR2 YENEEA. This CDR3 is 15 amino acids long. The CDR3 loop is CASTLTAGGQETEYF. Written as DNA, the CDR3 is TGTGCCAGCACCTTAACAGCGGGAGGCCAAGAGACCGAGTACTTC.